This TCR beta chain was sequenced for a study of prognosis after radiotherapy for stage I lung cancer. In the study overall: Oligometastatic NSCLC after surgical resection of the primary tumor was present in 4 or 5 patients, while newly diagnosed primary stage I lung tumors were present in about 15. Metastases at distant sites emerged in four patients after radiotherapy, at a median of around 7 months, whereas roughly 14 showed no significant progression. Notes on the study in general: Median unique TCR clones dropped from roughly 10,000 to 7,000 after stereotactic body radiation therapy.

Genomic DNA served as the source from which two-round multiplex PCR generated TCR beta CDR3 amplicons. Primers were specific to each TRBV and TRBJ gene in first-round PCR. TCRdb redid the calling of the multiplex PCR reads with MiXCR, one entry per CDR3 protein. The sample has some 36,000 distinct CDR3 sequences, around a quarter seen once. Of note for this clonotype: What it recognizes is unknown. At one end the junction does not follow the germline gene, possibly because of a read error.

The CDR3 contains 15 residues. The J gene is TRBJ2-1, the V gene TRBV12-3 or TRBV12-4, with D possibly TRBD1 on 7 matching bases. This sequence originates from a donor aged 50 or older with non-small cell lung cancer. Sequences were derived from PBMCs, sampled before or after stereotactic body radiation therapy (not recorded which). In nucleotides, the CDR3 is TGTGTCAGCAACCGAGCCAGGGGGGACTACAATGAGCAGTTCTTC. The encoded protein is CVSNRARGDYNEQFF.